Listed here are 17 T cell receptor beta chains from one sample, sequenced in a study of CD8+ T cells in alopecia areata. Treatment described: oral pan-JAK inhibitor, 5-10 mg twice daily. Extracted from the samples, RNA was reverse transcribed into cDNA to serve as the sequencing template. Measured with immunoSEQ multiplex PCR; TCRdb has only the in-frame clones, and not every one. The top ten clones hold approximately 1.4% of a sample with about 220,000 clones, more than 45% of them seen once. This material consisted of CD4+ T cells sorted from blood, taken at week 4, from a patient treated with tofacitinib. These receptor sequences come from a human donor with alopecia areata.

The chain recombines TRBV11-2 with TRBJ2-7, with D hard to call. Germline values: CDR1 SGHAT, CDR2 FQNNGV. V shed 1 base and J shed 2 bases, with 9 bases lying between them. The CDR3 runs 14 residues. DNA of the CDR3: TGTGCCAGCAGCTTAGCTAGGGCGCCCTACGAGCAGTACTTC. Translation: CASSLARAPYEQYF. The entire variable domain, with the rest obtained from reference TRBV11-2 and TRBJ2-7, is as follows: EAGVAQSPRYKIIEKRQSVAFWCNPISGHATLYWYQQILGQGPKLLIQFQNNGVVDDSQLPKDRFSAERLKGVDSTLKIQPAKLEDSAVYLCASSLARAPYEQYFGPGTRLTVT.

The chain is built from TRBV7-3 and TRBJ2-7; D uncertain. Germline CDR1 is SGHTA and CDR2 is FQGTGA. V lost 8 bases and J 4 bases, leaving 12 bases between the germline ends. CDR3 length: 12 amino acids. Here the CDR3 reads CASGDGRYEQYF. In nucleotides, the CDR3 is TGTGCCAGCGGAGACGGCCGGTACGAGCAGTACTTC.

The chain recombines TRBV4-3 with TRBJ2-5; a possible D gene is TRBD2 (5 bases). The V and J ends lost 2 bases and 5 bases respectively, with 9 bases between them. The germline V gene has CDR1 LGHNA and CDR2 YSLEER. The length of the CDR3 is 13 residues. The CDR3 DNA reads TGCGCCAGCAGCCAAACCGGGGTGGAGACCCAGTACTTC. It specifies CASSQTGVETQYF.

V gene TRBV4-2 combines with J gene TRBJ1-1; tentatively, D is TRBD1 (6 bases). Germline V gives CDR1 LGHNA, CDR2 YNFKEQ. V lost 1 base, J lost 2 bases, and 14 bases lay in between. The CDR3 contains 16 residues. CDR3 region: CASSQGDGGLNTEAFF. CDR3 sequence (DNA): TGTGCCAGCAGCCAAGGGGACGGGGGCCTTAACACTGAAGCTTTCTTT.

This chain links TRBV13 with TRBJ1-6; D is unclear. V lost 2 bases to trimming and J lost 7 bases, with 9 bases between them. The CDR3 sequence is 14 residues long. Germline CDR1 reads PRHDT; CDR2 reads FYEKMQ (reference sequence). The CDR3 region is CASSLLAGNSPLHF. In DNA, the CDR3 is TGTGCCAGCAGCTTATTGGCCGGCAATTCACCCCTCCACTTT.

This chain uses TRBV6-6 with TRBJ2-3; tentatively, D is TRBD1 (7 bases). Per germline, CDR1 MNHNY and CDR2 SVGAGI (reference sequence). This CDR3 comprises 16 residues. The germline V and J ends were trimmed by 0 bases and 2 bases, with 12 bases remaining between them. The CDR3 nucleotides read TGTGCCAGCAGTTACTCGCCAGGGGGGCACACAGATACGCAGTATTTT. Translation gives CASSYSPGGHTDTQYF.

CDR3 region: CASSLARTVYEQYF. In DNA form, the CDR3 reads TGTGCCAGCAGCTTAGCGCGCACAGTTTACGAGCAGTACTTC. The chain carries TRBV7-2 and TRBJ2-7; no definite D call. The germline V gene encodes CDR1 SGHTA and CDR2 FQGNSA. With 0 bases removed from V and 4 bases from J, the gap between germline ends came to 10 bases. The CDR3 has 14 amino acids.

The V and J genes are TRBV4-3 and TRBJ2-1, with D perhaps matching TRBD2 (5 bases). Germline assignment: CDR1 LGHNA and CDR2 YSLEER. V was trimmed by 4 bases and J by 7 bases, leaving 8 bases between them. The CDR3 is 12 residues long. CDR3 amino acids: CASSRQRNEQFF. The CDR3 bases are TGCGCCAGCAGCCGCCAGCGGAATGAGCAGTTCTTC.

About this clone itself: Other DNA sequences in the sample encode the same CDR3. The rearrangement uses TRBV29-1 and TRBJ2-3; TRBD1 might be the D (6 bases). In germline, CDR1 is SQVTM, CDR2 ANQGSEA. V dropped 6 bases and J dropped 0 bases, with 10 bases sitting between them. This CDR3 has 13 amino acids. The CDR3 sequence is CSVDRTSTDTQYF. For the CDR3, the DNA is TGCAGCGTGGACAGAACTAGCACAGATACGCAGTATTTT.

The rearrangement links TRBV29-1 to TRBJ1-2; 7 bases map to TRBD1. The germline CDR1 and CDR2 sequences are SQVTM and ANQGSEA. Losses at the gene ends were 7 bases for V and 1 base for J; bases not matched to a gene: 12. The CDR3 has 15 residues. The CDR3: CSAHRQDRSNYGYTF. The DNA of the CDR3 is TGCAGCGCTCACCGACAGGACAGGAGTAACTATGGCTACACCTTC.

V is TRBV7-6 and J is TRBJ2-5; 10 nucleotides match TRBD2. After removal of 5 bases from V and 5 bases from J, the junction contained 14 bases not matched to a gene. CDR1 SGHVS and CDR2 FNYEAQ come from the germline V gene. The CDR3 runs to 17 residues. Here the CDR3 reads CASSLSGTSALPETQYF. Written as DNA, the CDR3 is TGTGCCAGCAGCCTATCAGGGACTAGCGCCCTTCCCGAGACCCAGTACTTC.

V and J are TRBV2 and TRBJ2-1; TRBD2 might be the D (5 bases). The CDR3 is 15 amino acids. CDR1 is SNHLY, CDR2 FYNNEI, per germline. V gave up 0 bases and J gave up 6 bases, with 12 bases separating them. The CDR3 nucleotides are TGTGCCAGCAGTGAAGCCCGAGGGTTCGGCAATGAGCAGTTCTTC. It is translated as CASSEARGFGNEQFF.

This sequence joins TRBV5-1 and TRBJ1-3, with 7 bases fitting TRBD1. In germline, CDR1 is SGHRS, CDR2 YFSETQ. CDR3 length: 13 amino acids. V lost 4 bases and J lost 5; bases outside the gene matches: 3. The chain's CDR3 is CASSLGQRNTIYF. Here the CDR3 DNA reads TGCGCCAGCAGCCTGGGACAGAGAAACACCATATATTTT.

Remarks on this clone: At the DNA level, this CDR3 is encoded by other sequences in the same sample as well. This sequence joins TRBV7-2 and TRBJ1-4; 7 bases align to TRBD1. In germline, CDR1 is SGHTA, CDR2 FQGNSA. Trimming took 5 bases from V and 5 from J; bases not matched to a gene: 5. The CDR3 extends over 14 amino acids. CDR3 nucleotide sequence: TGTGCCAGCAGCCCAGGGGGTGCCAATGAAAAACTGTTTTTT. It encodes CASSPGGANEKLFF.

The chain employs TRBV19 and TRBJ1-1; possible D gene TRBD1, 5 bases. The CDR3 sequence is 14 residues long. V dropped 3 bases and J dropped 3 bases, with 11 bases sitting between them. CDR1 is LNHDA, CDR2 SQIVND, per germline (reference sequence). The CDR3 loop reads CASSIMEGYTEAFF. The CDR3, as DNA: TGTGCCAGTAGTATTATGGAGGGGTACACTGAAGCTTTCTTT.

The chain carries TRBV4-3 and TRBJ2-7; perhaps TRBD2 as D (6 bases). This CDR3 is built from 15 residues. Trimming removed 1 base at V and 0 bases at J, with 10 bases between. Germline V gene lookup returns CDR1 LGHNA and CDR2 YSLEER. CDR3 nucleotides: TGCGCCAGCAGCCAAGGGGCGGGGAGCTCCTACGAGCAGTACTTC. It specifies CASSQGAGSSYEQYF.

The chain has TRBV30 and TRBJ1-2; D unresolved. Germline CDR1 GTSNPN, CDR2 SVGIG (reference sequence). This CDR3 is built from 13 residues. V was trimmed by 0 bases and J by 5 bases, leaving 10 bases between them. Here the CDR3 reads CAWSVSAPYGYTF. The CDR3 DNA reads TGTGCCTGGAGTGTATCGGCCCCATATGGCTACACCTTC.